The 5 T cell receptor beta chains below all came from one sample that was sequenced in a study of T cells after yellow fever vaccination. TCRdb passed the 5' RACE reads through MiXCR, listing each CDR3 protein once. The sample consists of about 340,000 distinct CDR3 sequences, 7.5% to 9% of them appearing once. Specimen: PBMCs, collected on the day of the first yellow fever vaccination. The source of these receptors is a man between 18 and 29 years old who received the YFV17D yellow fever vaccine.

This clonotype was found many times. This chain joins TRBV12-3 or TRBV12-4 and TRBJ2-2; tentatively, D is TRBD1 or TRBD2 (6 bases each). This CDR3 contains 15 residues. The germline V and J ends were trimmed by 6 bases and 4 bases, with 15 bases remaining between them. CDR3 DNA sequence: TGTGCCAGCAGCCCTGAGAGGGGGGCCACCGGGGAGCTGTTTTTT. Its translation: CASSPERGATGELFF.

The V and J genes are TRBV20-1 and TRBJ1-1; maybe TRBD1 (6 bases). The CDR3 contains 14 residues. Trimming cost V 0 bases and J 3 bases, with 11 bases left between them. The germline gives CDR1 DFQATT, CDR2 SNEGSKA (reference sequence). This CDR3 is CSAREGGAYTEAFF. In DNA, the CDR3 is TGCAGTGCTAGAGAAGGGGGGGCGTACACTGAAGCTTTCTTT.

This clonotype was counted between two and nine times. The chain combines TRBV7-3 with TRBJ1-6; 7 bases agree with TRBD1. Germline CDR1 is SGHTA and CDR2 is FQGTGA. The CDR3 spans 15 residues. With 5 bases clipped from V and 6 bases from J, the junction kept 7 bases outside the gene matches. CDR3 nucleotides: TGTGCCAGCAGCAAGGCTGGGACAGCTAATTCACCCCTCCACTTT. Amino acids: CASSKAGTANSPLHF. The variable domain in full, with the rest retrieved from reference TRBV7-3 and TRBJ1-6, is GAGVSQTPSNKVTEKGKYVELRCDPISGHTALYWYRQSLGQGPEFLIYFQGTGAADDSGLPNDRFFAVRPEGSVSTLKIQRTERGDSAVYLCASSKAGTANSPLHFGNGTRLTVT.

There are a few counts of this clonotype. The chain recombines TRBV15 with TRBJ2-3, with D uncertain. This CDR3 has 16 amino acids. Germline V gene data show CDR1 as LNHNV and CDR2 as YYDKDF (reference sequence). Trimming cost V 8 bases and J 2 bases, with 20 bases left between them. The CDR3 bases are TGTGCCACCTCCCGTCGGGCCGTAGTCGCCACAGATACGCAGTATTTT. It translates to CATSRRAVVATDTQYF.

There are many counts of this clonotype. This rearrangement joins TRBV2 to TRBJ2-2, with 9 bases that match TRBD1. Germline CDR1 is SNHLY and CDR2 is FYNNEI. The trim removed 7 bases at V and 3 bases at J, leaving 6 bases unmatched. CDR3 length: 15 residues. The CDR3 region has the DNA TGTGCCAGCATGATAGGACAGGGGTACACCGGGGAGCTGTTTTTT. This gives the protein CASMIGQGYTGELFF.